This T cell receptor beta chain is from a study of regulatory T cells in long-lasting Graves disease. The wider study: Persistence in Graves' disease required over 5 years of antithyroid drugs plus positive TSH receptor antibodies.

The CDR3 covers 14 residues. The germline V and J ends were trimmed by 4 bases and 1 base, with 10 bases remaining between them. Per the germline V gene, CDR1 is MNHEY and CDR2 is SVGEGT. Sample time point: persistent/refractory GD, antithyroid drugs over 5 years with positive TRAb. RNA from PBMCs was the source of the TCR library. This clonotype was detected many times. Assembly of TCR beta libraries relied on iRepertoire HTBI primers together with Arm-PCR of CDR3 regions. TCRdb fed the multiplex PCR reads into MiXCR, producing one record per CDR3 protein. Seen here are 350,000 to 500,000 distinct CDR3 sequences, around 20% observed once, and the top ten hold approximately 14%.

The receptor was isolated from a female donor with Graves disease. This specimen was peripheral blood mononuclear cells (PBMCs), taken when the disease was refractory, from a patient treated with antithyroid drugs. The J gene is TRBJ1-1, the V gene TRBV6-2 or TRBV6-3; D may be TRBD1 (5 bases). CDR3 sequence: CASSLGPRNTEAFF. CDR3 DNA: TGTGCCAGCAGTTTGGGACCGAGGAACACTGAAGCTTTCTTT.